A single sample is the source of the 31 T cell receptor beta chains below, sequenced in a study of T cell repertoires in cytomegalovirus infection. In TCRdb, the reads were re-called with MiXCR into one record per CDR3 protein. The table shows 500,000 to 600,000 distinct CDR3 sequences, with 16% occurring only once. The sample was CD8+ T cells from PBMCs. Source of these receptors: a human donor in good health (CMV status not recorded). Some clones in this sample may be carry-over from other donors' samples.

This clonotype was picked up a small number of times. The gene calls are TRBV5-1 and TRBJ1-6; D is unresolved. Trimming took 4 bases from V and 4 from J, leaving 6 bases between them. CDR1 is SGHRS and CDR2 is YFSETQ in the germline V gene. The CDR3 is made up of 13 amino acids. The CDR3 sequence is CASSRDYNSPLHF. In DNA, the CDR3 is TGCGCCAGCAGCCGGGATTATAATTCACCCCTCCACTTT.

This clonotype was counted between two and nine times. The chain combines TRBV30 with TRBJ2-1; D uncertain. Germline V gene lookup returns CDR1 GTSNPN and CDR2 SVGIG (reference sequence). Trimming cost V 1 base and J 6 bases, with 7 bases left between them. The CDR3 length is 12 residues. The CDR3 here is CAWSAPINEQFF. DNA for the CDR3: TGTGCCTGGAGTGCGCCGATCAATGAGCAGTTCTTC.

This clonotype was counted many times. V gene TRBV6-1 combines with J gene TRBJ2-1, with TRBD2 identical over 10 bases. CDR1 is MNHNS, CDR2 SASEGT, per germline. V lost 5 bases, J lost 7 bases, and 14 bases stayed unmatched. The CDR3 has 17 residues. CDR3 coding DNA: TGTGCCAGCAGTCCTCCTCTAGCGGGAGAGGTTTGGAATGAGCAGTTCTTC. Amino acid sequence: CASSPPLAGEVWNEQFF.

The V call is TRBV24-1, the J call TRBJ2-1; D is perhaps TRBD1 (5 bases). V lost 4 bases and J lost 0, with 9 bases in between. The germline gives CDR1 KGHDR, CDR2 SFDVKD. CDR3 length equals 15 residues. The CDR3 coding sequence is TGTGCCACCAGTGAGCGACAGAGCTCCTACAATGAGCAGTTCTTC. Translating it yields CATSERQSSYNEQFF.

The sample holds a few counts of this clonotype. V gene TRBV15 combines with J gene TRBJ2-2, with D perhaps matching TRBD1 (5 bases). Trimming left V 1 base short and J 1 base short, with 13 bases between. The CDR3 consists of 17 residues. From germline, CDR1 is LNHNV and CDR2 YYDKDF (reference sequence). The CDR3: CATSRGKGRQNTGELFF. CDR3 nucleotide sequence: TGTGCCACCAGCAGAGGCAAGGGGCGCCAGAACACCGGGGAGCTGTTTTTT.

The rearrangement links TRBV9 to TRBJ1-5; D is unresolved. Germline V gene lookup returns CDR1 SGDLS and CDR2 YYNGEE. Trimming took off 0 bases at V and 2 bases at J, with 9 bases between the two ends. The CDR3 spans 15 residues. CDR3 DNA sequence: TGTGCCAGCAGCGTAGCGGGGTCGGGCAATCAGCCCCAGCATTTT. This gives the protein CASSVAGSGNQPQHF.

The table lists this clonotype with many counts. This chain joins TRBV6-5 and TRBJ2-2; the D is unclear. Germline CDR1 reads MNHEY; CDR2 reads SVGAGI. V was trimmed by 4 bases and J by 6 bases, leaving 15 bases between them. The CDR3 runs 15 residues. CDR3 residues: CASSLSIAQPGELFF. Written as DNA, the CDR3 is TGTGCCAGCAGTTTATCAATCGCCCAACCCGGGGAGCTGTTTTTT.

This clonotype appeared many times. Written as DNA, the CDR3 is TGTGCCAGCAGCTCACGGGGCTTCCAAGAGACCCAGTACTTC. It is translated as CASSSRGFQETQYF. This chain uses TRBV7-6 with TRBJ2-5; D assignment may be TRBD1 or TRBD2 (5 bases each). V lost 4 bases, J lost 1 base, and 10 bases lay in between. This CDR3 region has 14 residues. Germline CDR1 reads SGHVS; CDR2 reads FNYEAQ.

This clonotype was counted many times. The rearrangement links TRBV2 to TRBJ2-1; 16 bases line up with TRBD2. The CDR3 contains 16 residues. Germline lookup yields CDR1 SNHLY and CDR2 FYNNEI. Trimming took 5 bases from V and 7 from J; bases not matched to a gene: 5. The CDR3 spells CASSQGTSGRANEQFF. CDR3 sequence (DNA): TGTGCCAGCAGTCAAGGGACTAGCGGGAGGGCGAATGAGCAGTTCTTC. The entire variable domain, with the rest obtained from reference TRBV2 and TRBJ2-1, is as follows: EPEVTQTPSHQVTQMGQEVILRCVPISNHLYFYWYRQILGQKVEFLVSFYNNEISEKSEIFDDQFSVERPDGSNFTLKIRSTKLEDSAMYFCASSQGTSGRANEQFFGPGTRLTVL.

This clonotype has at least ten counts. The chain links TRBV6-7 to TRBJ2-6; the match to TRBD1 covers 7 bases. TRBV6-7 has ORF status, its function being uncertain. CDR3 length: 18 amino acids. Trimming removed 7 bases from V and 0 bases from J; junction bases left unmatched: 12. The CDR3 bases are TGTGCCAGCAATCTTTCCGGGACAGAGAGCTCTGGGGCCAACGTCCTGACTTTC. Protein sequence: CASNLSGTESSGANVLTF.

About this clonotype: This may stem from a read error, because a much larger clone lies one nucleotide away. The chain combines TRBV7-4 with TRBJ2-3; TRBD1 aligns across 7 bases. CDR3 length: 16 amino acids. Germline V gene lookup returns CDR1 SGHVT and CDR2 SQSDAQ. The J segment lost 5 bases and the V segment lost 6 bases, leaving 14 bases of the junction unmatched. The CDR3 DNA sequence: TGTGCCAGCAGATCCAGGGGGAACTTTAAGGAAGATACGCAGTATTTT. Protein product: CASRSRGNFKEDTQYF. Together with reference TRBV7-4 and TRBJ2-3, the CDR3 gives the full variable domain: GAGVSQSPRYKVAKRGRDVALRCDSISGHVTLYWYRQTLGQGSEVLTYSQSDAQRDKSGRPSGRFSAERPERSVSTLKIQRTEQGDSAVYLCASRSRGNFKEDTQYFGPGTRLTVL.

The V call is TRBV10-2, the J call TRBJ2-1; D is undetermined. This CDR3 is 13 amino acids long. V was cut by 5 bases and J by 0 bases, with 5 bases left in between. From germline, CDR1 is WSHSY and CDR2 SAAADI. CDR3 in amino acids: CASSTGSYNEQFF. CDR3 nucleotide sequence: TGCGCCAGCAGTACCGGCTCCTACAATGAGCAGTTCTTC.

This clonotype has more than one count but fewer than ten. The chain is built from TRBV12-3 or TRBV12-4 and TRBJ1-1, with 11 bases fitting TRBD1. V shed 5 bases and J 3 bases; nucleotides not matched to a gene: 2. CDR3 length equals 14 residues. The CDR3 spells CASSEDRGHTEAFF. The CDR3 DNA reads TGTGCCAGCAGTGAGGACAGGGGGCACACTGAAGCTTTCTTT.

V is TRBV7-4 and J is TRBJ1-2; D is uncertain. This CDR3 is 13 amino acids long. V lost 6 bases, J lost 8 bases, and 16 bases lay in between. CDR1 and CDR2 (germline): SGHVT, SQSDAQ. CDR3 DNA sequence: TGTGCCAGCAGGCAACTAGGGTTGGAAGGCTACACCTTC. Protein product: CASRQLGLEGYTF.

This clonotype was recorded at least ten times. The chain couples TRBV7-9 to TRBJ1-1; weak D call: TRBD1 (6 bases). CDR1 SEHNR and CDR2 FQNEAQ come from the germline V gene (reference sequence). V gave up 5 bases and J gave up 5 bases, with 15 bases separating them. The CDR3 is 14 residues long. CDR3 DNA: TGTGCCAGCAGCCAAAGAGGGGGTGTAACTGAAGCTTTCTTT. This codes for CASSQRGGVTEAFF.

The chain recombines TRBV4-1 with TRBJ2-7, with TRBD1 identical over 8 bases. In germline, CDR1 is MGHRA, CDR2 YSYEKL. The V and J ends lost 4 bases and 3 bases, in that order; junction bases with no gene match: 8. This CDR3 comprises 15 residues. In DNA form, the CDR3 reads TGCGCCAGCAGCCCCAGGACAGGGAATTTCTACGAGCAGTACTTC. Translation gives CASSPRTGNFYEQYF.

This clonotype was observed many times. The chain carries TRBV2 and TRBJ2-7, with 9 positions matching TRBD2. The V and J ends lost 3 bases and 2 bases, in that order; junction bases with no gene match: 5. From germline, CDR1 is SNHLY and CDR2 FYNNEI. The CDR3 runs 15 residues. CDR3 amino acids: CASSEVAGAAYEQYF. As DNA, the CDR3 is TGTGCCAGCAGTGAGGTAGCGGGAGCGGCCTACGAGCAGTACTTC.

About this clonotype: No conserved phenylalanine or tryptophan ends this CDR3, so it is likely a read error. In DNA, the CDR3 is TGTGCCAGCTCACCCCCTCCCAGGACTAGAATCAATGAGCAGTTCTTA. It encodes CASSPPPRTRINEQFL. The V and J genes are TRBV18 and TRBJ2-1, with TRBD2 matching 7 bases. This CDR3 is 16 amino acids long. Germline CDR1 is KGHSH and CDR2 is LQKENI. V gave up 3 bases and J gave up 6 bases; unmatched junction bases: 11.

The J gene is TRBJ2-7, the V gene TRBV28; no clear D. Trimming took 8 bases from V and 9 from J, leaving 11 bases between them. Per germline, CDR1 MDHEN and CDR2 SYDVKM. CDR3 length: 10 residues. Here the CDR3 reads CASPKVVQYF. For the CDR3, the DNA is TGTGCCAGCCCCAAAGTCGTGCAGTACTTC.

This clonotype was found a few times. The chain combines TRBV28 with TRBJ2-7, with D possibly being TRBD2 (7 bases). Germline V gene lookup returns CDR1 MDHEN and CDR2 SYDVKM. V shed 5 bases and J shed 7 bases, with 18 bases lying between them. The CDR3 is made up of 14 amino acids. The CDR3, as DNA: TGTGCCAGCAGTATCCCCCGGGGGGCGGGTGAGCAGTACTTC. Its protein is CASSIPRGAGEQYF.

This clonotype was picked up many times. The gene calls are TRBV2 and TRBJ2-7; D remains unclear. CDR1 is SNHLY, CDR2 FYNNEI, per germline. V lost 7 bases, J lost 0 bases, and 7 bases lay in between. The CDR3 totals 12 residues. The CDR3 loop is CASTPVSYEQYF. The CDR3 coding sequence is TGTGCCAGCACGCCCGTCTCCTACGAGCAGTACTTC. The variable domain in full, with the rest retrieved from reference TRBV2 and TRBJ2-7, is EPEVTQTPSHQVTQMGQEVILRCVPISNHLYFYWYRQILGQKVEFLVSFYNNEISEKSEIFDDQFSVERPDGSNFTLKIRSTKLEDSAMYFCASTPVSYEQYFGPGTRLTVT.

This clonotype was detected a few times. The chain is built from TRBV19 and TRBJ1-4; D is uncertain. CDR1 LNHDA and CDR2 SQIVND come from the germline V gene (reference sequence). There are 12 residues in the CDR3. The V end was cut by 7 bases, the J end by 6 bases, with 9 bases between. CDR3 protein: CASTQTHEKLFF. The DNA for the CDR3 is TGTGCCAGTACCCAGACTCATGAAAAACTGTTTTTT.

Concerning this clonotype: At one of its ends the junction is not consistent with the germline gene, which may arise from a read error. The chain links TRBV5-6 to TRBJ1-5; 7 bases align to TRBD1. The CDR3 has 14 residues. Per germline, CDR1 SGHDT and CDR2 YYEEEE. This chain's CDR3 is CASSPGGSNQLQHF. In DNA, the CDR3 is TGTGCCAGCAGCCCAGGGGGGAGCAACCAGCTCCAGCATTTT.

The chain combines TRBV3-1 with TRBJ2-7, with TRBD1 matching 9 bases. The CDR3 spans 15 residues. CDR1 LGHDT and CDR2 YNNKEL come from the germline V gene (reference sequence). J lost 7 bases, V lost 0 bases, and 7 bases had no gene match. This chain's CDR3 is CASSQDATGGWEQYF. The DNA of the CDR3 is TGTGCCAGCAGCCAAGACGCGACAGGGGGTTGGGAGCAGTACTTC.

Many counts were recorded for this clonotype. The chain has TRBV7-8 and TRBJ1-2; D uncertain. This CDR3 is 13 amino acids long. The V gene's germline CDR1 is SGHVS and CDR2 FQNEAQ. Trimming pared 1 base from V and 6 bases from J, leaving 9 bases between. CDR3 in amino acids: CASSLGGGHGYTF. Written as DNA, the CDR3 is TGTGCCAGCAGCTTAGGTGGTGGCCATGGCTACACCTTC.

The chain recombines TRBV6-5 with TRBJ2-1, with a possible D match to TRBD1 (5 bases). CDR1 MNHEY and CDR2 SVGAGI come from the germline V gene. The CDR3 contains 14 residues. V gave up 2 bases and J gave up 8 bases, with 13 bases separating them. CDR3 sequence (DNA): TGTGCCAGCAGTTACACAGGTTGGACCCATGAGCAGTTCTTC. Residues: CASSYTGWTHEQFF.

This clonotype was counted a few times. This chain uses TRBV10-3 with TRBJ1-1; possible D gene TRBD1, 6 bases. There are 14 residues in the CDR3. Germline loops: CDR1 ENHRY, CDR2 SYGVKD. Trimming shortened V by 8 bases and J by 2 bases, and 15 bases separated the two germline ends. The CDR3 nucleotides read TGTGCCATCCCGGAGAGACAGGCTAACACTGAAGCTTTCTTT. Residues: CAIPERQANTEAFF.

Remarks on this clonotype: This could be a read error, since a much larger clone is one nucleotide away. The genes are TRBV12-3 or TRBV12-4 and TRBJ2-7, with 7 bases lining up with TRBD2. This CDR3 comprises 15 residues. The CDR3 here is CASSAASGPLYEKYF. The CDR3 nucleotides read TGTGCCAGCAGCGCGGCTAGCGGCCCACTCTACGAGAAGTACTTC.

This clonotype was detected ten times or more. This sequence joins TRBV15 and TRBJ2-5, with D perhaps assigned TRBD1 or TRBD2 (5 bases each). CDR1 is LNHNV and CDR2 is YYDKDF in the germline V gene (reference sequence). The V end lost 0 bases, the J end lost 1 base, and 9 bases lay between the germline ends. The CDR3 has 15 amino acids. The DNA of the CDR3 is TGTGCCACCAGCAGAGATAAGGGACGCCAAGAGACCCAGTACTTC. It yields the protein CATSRDKGRQETQYF.

The chain employs TRBV20-1 and TRBJ2-1; D possibly corresponds to TRBD1 (6 bases). Germline V lookup: CDR1 DFQATT, CDR2 SNEGSKA (reference sequence). The V gene lost 0 bases and the J gene lost 0 bases, with 9 bases spanning the gap. This CDR3 has 15 residues. CDR3 nucleotide sequence: TGCAGTGCTAGAGAGGGGGCAAGCTCCTACAATGAGCAGTTCTTC. Its protein product is CSAREGASSYNEQFF.

This clonotype has more than one count but fewer than ten. Relative to the germline gene, one junction end is altered; a read error may explain this. In DNA form, the CDR3 reads TGCGCCAGCACCCTAGCGGGGATTATAGATACGCAGTATTTT. Encoded protein: CASTLAGIIDTQYF. V usage is TRBV13 and J usage is TRBJ2-3; TRBD2 agrees at 9 bases. The CDR3 is made up of 14 amino acids. Germline values: CDR1 PRHDT, CDR2 FYEKMQ (reference sequence). The full variable domain, rest sourced from reference TRBV13 and TRBJ2-3, is AAGVIQSPRHLIKEKRETATLKCYPIPRHDTVYWYQQGPGQDPQFLISFYEKMQSDKGSIPDRFSAQQFSDYHSELNMSSLELGDSALYFCASTLAGIIDTQYFGPGTRLTVL.